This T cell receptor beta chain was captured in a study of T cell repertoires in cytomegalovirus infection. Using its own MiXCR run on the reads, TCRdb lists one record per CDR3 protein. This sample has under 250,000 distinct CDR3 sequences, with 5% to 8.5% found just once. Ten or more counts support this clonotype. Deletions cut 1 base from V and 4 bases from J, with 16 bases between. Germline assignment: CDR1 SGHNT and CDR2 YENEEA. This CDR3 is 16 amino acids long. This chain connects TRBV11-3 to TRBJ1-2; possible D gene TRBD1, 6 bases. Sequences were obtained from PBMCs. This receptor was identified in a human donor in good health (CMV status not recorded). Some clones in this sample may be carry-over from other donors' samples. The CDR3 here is CASSLGGTPVGYGYTF. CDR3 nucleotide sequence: TGTGCCAGCAGCTTAGGCGGGACACCCGTCGGCTATGGCTACACCTTC.